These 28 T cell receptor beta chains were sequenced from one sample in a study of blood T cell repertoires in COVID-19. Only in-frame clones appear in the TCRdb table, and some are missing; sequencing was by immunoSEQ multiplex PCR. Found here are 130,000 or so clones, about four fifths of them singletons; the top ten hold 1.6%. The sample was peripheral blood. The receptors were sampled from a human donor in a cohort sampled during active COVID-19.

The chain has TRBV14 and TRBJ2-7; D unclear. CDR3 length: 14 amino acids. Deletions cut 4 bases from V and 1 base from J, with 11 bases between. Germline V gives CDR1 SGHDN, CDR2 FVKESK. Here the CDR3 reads CASSLLGLSYEQYF. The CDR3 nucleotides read TGTGCCAGCAGCCTTCTAGGATTATCCTACGAGCAGTACTTC.

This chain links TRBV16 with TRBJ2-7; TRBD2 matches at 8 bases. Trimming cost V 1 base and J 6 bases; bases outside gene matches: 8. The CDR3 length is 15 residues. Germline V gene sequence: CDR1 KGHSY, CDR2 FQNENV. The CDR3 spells CASSQYGLAGSEQYF. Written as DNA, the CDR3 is TGTGCCAGCAGCCAATATGGCCTAGCGGGTTCCGAGCAGTACTTC. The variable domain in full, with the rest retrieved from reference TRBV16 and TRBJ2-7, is GEEVAQTPKHLVRGEGQKAKLYCAPIKGHSYVFWYQQVLKNEFKFLISFQNENVFDETGMPKERFSAKCLPNSPCSLEIQATKLEDSAVYFCASSQYGLAGSEQYFGPGTRLTVT.

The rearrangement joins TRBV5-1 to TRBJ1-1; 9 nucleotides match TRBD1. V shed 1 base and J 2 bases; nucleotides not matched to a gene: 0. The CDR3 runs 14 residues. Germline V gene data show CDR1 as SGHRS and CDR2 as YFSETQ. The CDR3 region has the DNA TGCGCCAGCAGCTTGACAGGGGGCAACACTGAAGCTTTCTTT. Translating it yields CASSLTGGNTEAFF.

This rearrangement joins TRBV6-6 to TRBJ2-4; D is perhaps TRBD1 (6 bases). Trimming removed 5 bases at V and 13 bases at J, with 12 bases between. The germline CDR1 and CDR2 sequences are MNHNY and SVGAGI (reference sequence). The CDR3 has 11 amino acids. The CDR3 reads CASSPDRQQYF. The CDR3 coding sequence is TGTGCCAGCAGTCCAGACAGGCAACAGTACTTC.

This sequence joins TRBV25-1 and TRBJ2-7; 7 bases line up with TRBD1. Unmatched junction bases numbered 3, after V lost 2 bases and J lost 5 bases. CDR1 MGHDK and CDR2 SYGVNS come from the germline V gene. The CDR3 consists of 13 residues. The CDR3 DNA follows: TGTGCCAGCAGTGAAACAGGGGACCACGAGCAGTACTTC. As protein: CASSETGDHEQYF.

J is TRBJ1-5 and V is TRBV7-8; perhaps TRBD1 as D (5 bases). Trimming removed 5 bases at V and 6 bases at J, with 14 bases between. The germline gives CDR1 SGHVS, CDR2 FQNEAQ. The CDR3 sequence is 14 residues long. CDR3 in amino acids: CASSGRQGGQPQHF. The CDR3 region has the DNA TGTGCCAGCAGCGGTCGGCAGGGTGGTCAGCCCCAGCATTTT.

CDR3 in amino acids: CAWTGGPPYEQYF. The DNA of the CDR3 is TGTGCCTGGACCGGGGGTCCCCCCTACGAGCAGTACTTC. The rearrangement joins TRBV30 to TRBJ2-7, with D possibly matching TRBD2 (6 bases). The length of the CDR3 is 13 residues. Deletions cut 4 bases from V and 2 bases from J, with 12 bases between. Germline V gene data show CDR1 as GTSNPN and CDR2 as SVGIG (reference sequence).

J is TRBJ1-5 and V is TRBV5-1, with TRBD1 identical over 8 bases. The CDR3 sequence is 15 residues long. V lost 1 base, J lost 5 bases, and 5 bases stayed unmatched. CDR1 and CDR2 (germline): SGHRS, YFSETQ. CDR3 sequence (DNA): TGCGCCAGCAGCTTGACGGCAGGGGGCTATCAGCCCCAGCATTTT. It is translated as CASSLTAGGYQPQHF. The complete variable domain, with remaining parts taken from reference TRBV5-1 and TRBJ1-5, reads KAGVTQTPRYLIKTRGQQVTLSCSPISGHRSVSWYQQTPGQGLQFLFEYFSETQRNKGNFPGRFSGRQFSNSRSEMNVSTLELGDSALYLCASSLTAGGYQPQHFGDGTRLSIL.

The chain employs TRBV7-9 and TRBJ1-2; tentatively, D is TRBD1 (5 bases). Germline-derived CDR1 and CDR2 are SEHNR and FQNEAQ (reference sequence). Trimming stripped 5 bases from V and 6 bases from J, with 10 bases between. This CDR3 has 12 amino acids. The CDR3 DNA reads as TGTGCCAGCAGCCGACAGCCGGATGGCTACACCTTC. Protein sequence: CASSRQPDGYTF.

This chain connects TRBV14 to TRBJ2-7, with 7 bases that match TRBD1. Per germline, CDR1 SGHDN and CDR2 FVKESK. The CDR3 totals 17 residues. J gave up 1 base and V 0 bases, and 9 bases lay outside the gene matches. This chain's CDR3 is CASSQDMFGTASYEQYF. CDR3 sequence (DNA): TGTGCCAGCAGCCAAGATATGTTCGGGACAGCTTCCTACGAGCAGTACTTC.

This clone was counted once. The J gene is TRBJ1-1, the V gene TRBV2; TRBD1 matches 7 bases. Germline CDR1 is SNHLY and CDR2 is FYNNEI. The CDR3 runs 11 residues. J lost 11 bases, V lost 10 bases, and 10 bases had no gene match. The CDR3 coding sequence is TGTGCCATTACCCTCGGGACAGACGCTTTCTTT. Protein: CAITLGTDAFF.

The CDR3 loop reads CASSTNRELADTQYF. The CDR3 DNA follows: TGTGCCAGCAGCACTAACAGGGAACTGGCAGATACGCAGTATTTT. This chain joins TRBV21-1 and TRBJ2-3; the D call of TRBD1 is as the table states it, not checked on the DNA. TRBV21-1 is marked as a pseudogene. The CDR3 has 15 residues.

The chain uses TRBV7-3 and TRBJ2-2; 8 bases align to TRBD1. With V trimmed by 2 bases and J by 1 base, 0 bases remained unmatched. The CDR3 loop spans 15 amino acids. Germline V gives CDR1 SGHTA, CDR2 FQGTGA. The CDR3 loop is CASSLGTGNTGELFF. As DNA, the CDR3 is TGTGCCAGCAGCTTAGGGACAGGGAACACCGGGGAGCTGTTTTTT.

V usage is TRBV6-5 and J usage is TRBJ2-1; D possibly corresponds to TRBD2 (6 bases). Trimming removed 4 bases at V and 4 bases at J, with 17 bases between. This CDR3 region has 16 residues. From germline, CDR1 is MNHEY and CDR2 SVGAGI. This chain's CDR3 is CASSFTSRPLYNEQFF. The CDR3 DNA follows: TGTGCCAGCAGTTTCACTAGCCGCCCGCTTTACAATGAGCAGTTCTTC.

This CDR3 is CASSVHTGEPSTNEKLFF. CDR3 nucleotides: TGTGCCAGTAGCGTACACACGGGGGAGCCATCAACTAATGAAAAACTGTTTTTT. The genes are TRBV19 and TRBJ1-4; the D gene is possibly TRBD1 (5 bases). The V gene lost 6 bases and the J gene lost 0 bases, with 20 bases spanning the gap. The V gene's germline CDR1 is LNHDA and CDR2 SQIVND (reference sequence). This CDR3 comprises 18 residues.

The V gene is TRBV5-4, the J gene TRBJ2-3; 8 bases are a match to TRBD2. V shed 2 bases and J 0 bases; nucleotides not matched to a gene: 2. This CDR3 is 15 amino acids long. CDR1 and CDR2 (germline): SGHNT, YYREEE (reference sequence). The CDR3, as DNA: TGTGCCAGCAGCTTTAGCGGGACCAGCACAGATACGCAGTATTTT. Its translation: CASSFSGTSTDTQYF. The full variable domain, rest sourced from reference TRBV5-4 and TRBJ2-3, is ETGVTQSPTHLIKTRGQQVTLRCSSQSGHNTVSWYQQALGQGPQFIFQYYREEENGRGNFPPRFSGLQFPNYSSELNVNALELDDSALYLCASSFSGTSTDTQYFGPGTRLTVL.

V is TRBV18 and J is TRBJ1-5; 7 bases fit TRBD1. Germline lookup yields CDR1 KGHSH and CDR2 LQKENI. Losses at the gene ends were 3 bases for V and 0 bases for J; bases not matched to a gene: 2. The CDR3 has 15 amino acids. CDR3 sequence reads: CASSPGTVSNQPQHF. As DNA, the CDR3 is TGTGCCAGCTCACCCGGGACAGTTAGCAATCAGCCCCAGCATTTT.

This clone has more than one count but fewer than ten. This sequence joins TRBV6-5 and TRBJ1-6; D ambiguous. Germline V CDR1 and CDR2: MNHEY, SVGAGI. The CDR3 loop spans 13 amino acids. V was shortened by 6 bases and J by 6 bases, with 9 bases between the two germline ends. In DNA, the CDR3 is TGTGCCAGCAGCCAGGTCCTTAATTCACCCCTCCACTTT. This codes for CASSQVLNSPLHF.

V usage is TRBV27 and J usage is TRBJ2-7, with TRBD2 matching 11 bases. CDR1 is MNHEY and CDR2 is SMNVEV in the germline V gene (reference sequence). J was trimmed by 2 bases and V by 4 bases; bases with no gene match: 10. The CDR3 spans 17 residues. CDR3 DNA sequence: TGTGCCAGCAGTTCTAGCCCGGGACTAGCGGAAGCCTACGAGCAGTACTTC. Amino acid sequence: CASSSSPGLAEAYEQYF.

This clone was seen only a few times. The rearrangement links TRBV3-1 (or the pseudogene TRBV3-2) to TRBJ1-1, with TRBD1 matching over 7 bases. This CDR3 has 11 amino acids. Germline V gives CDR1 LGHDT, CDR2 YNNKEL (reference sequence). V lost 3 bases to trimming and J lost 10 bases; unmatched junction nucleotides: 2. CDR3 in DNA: TGTGCCAGCAGCCACCAGGGGGGAGCTTTCTTT. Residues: CASSHQGGAFF.

The CDR3 sequence is CASSLRGQRGNTIYF. The DNA of the CDR3 is TGTGCCAGTAGTCTTAGAGGACAGCGAGGAAACACCATATATTTT. This rearrangement joins TRBV19 to TRBJ1-3; a weak D match, TRBD1 (6 bases). Trimming cost V 5 bases and J 4 bases, with 15 bases left between them. The CDR3 has 15 residues. CDR1 and CDR2 (germline): LNHDA, SQIVND (reference sequence).

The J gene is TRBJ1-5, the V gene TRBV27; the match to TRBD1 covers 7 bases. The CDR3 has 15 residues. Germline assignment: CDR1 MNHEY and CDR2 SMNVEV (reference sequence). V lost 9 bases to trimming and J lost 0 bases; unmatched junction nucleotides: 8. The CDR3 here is CASLTGDDSNQPQHF. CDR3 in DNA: TGTGCCAGTTTAACAGGGGACGATAGCAATCAGCCCCAGCATTTT.

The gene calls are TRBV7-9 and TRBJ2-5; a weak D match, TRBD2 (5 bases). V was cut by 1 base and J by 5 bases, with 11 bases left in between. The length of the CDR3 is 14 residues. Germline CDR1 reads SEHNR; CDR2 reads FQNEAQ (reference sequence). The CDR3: CASSLVGEGETQYF. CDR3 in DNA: TGTGCCAGCAGCTTAGTGGGAGAAGGGGAGACCCAGTACTTC.

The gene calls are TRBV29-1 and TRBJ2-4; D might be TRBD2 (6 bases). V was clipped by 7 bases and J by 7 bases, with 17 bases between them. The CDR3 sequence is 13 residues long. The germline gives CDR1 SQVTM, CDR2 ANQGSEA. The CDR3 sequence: CSAGTPGDNIQYF. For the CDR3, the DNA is TGCAGCGCCGGAACGCCGGGAGATAACATTCAGTACTTC.

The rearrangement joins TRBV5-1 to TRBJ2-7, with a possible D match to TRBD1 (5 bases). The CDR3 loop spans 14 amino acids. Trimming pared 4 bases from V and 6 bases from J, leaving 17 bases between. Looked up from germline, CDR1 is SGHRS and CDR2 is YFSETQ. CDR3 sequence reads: CASSRAGSTGEQYF. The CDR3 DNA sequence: TGCGCCAGCAGCAGGGCAGGGTCTACTGGCGAGCAGTACTTC. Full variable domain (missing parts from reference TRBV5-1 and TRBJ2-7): KAGVTQTPRYLIKTRGQQVTLSCSPISGHRSVSWYQQTPGQGLQFLFEYFSETQRNKGNFPGRFSGRQFSNSRSEMNVSTLELGDSALYLCASSRAGSTGEQYFGPGTRLTVT.

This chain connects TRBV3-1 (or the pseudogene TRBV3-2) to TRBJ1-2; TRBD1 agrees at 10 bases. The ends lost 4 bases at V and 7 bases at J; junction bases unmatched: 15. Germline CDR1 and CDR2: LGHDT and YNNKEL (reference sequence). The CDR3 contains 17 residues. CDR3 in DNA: TGTGCCAGCAGCCCTGGCGACAGGGGGCGCAGTACGCGTGGCTACACCTTC. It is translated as CASSPGDRGRSTRGYTF.

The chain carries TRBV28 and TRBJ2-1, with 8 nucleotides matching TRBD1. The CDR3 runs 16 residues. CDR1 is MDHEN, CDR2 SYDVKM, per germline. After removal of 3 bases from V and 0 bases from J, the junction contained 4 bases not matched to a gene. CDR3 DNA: TGTGCCAGCAGTTTCCGGACAGGGAGCTCCTACAATGAGCAGTTCTTC. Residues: CASSFRTGSSYNEQFF.

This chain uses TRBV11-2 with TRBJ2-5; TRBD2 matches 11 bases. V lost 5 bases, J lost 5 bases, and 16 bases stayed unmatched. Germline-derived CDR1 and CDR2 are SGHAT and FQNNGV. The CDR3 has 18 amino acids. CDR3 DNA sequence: TGTGCCAGCAGCCGAGGCGGGCTAGCGGGGGGAGCAAGGGAGACCCAGTACTTC. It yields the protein CASSRGGLAGGARETQYF.